These 5 T cell receptor beta chains were sequenced from one sample in a study of glioma-infiltrating T cells (dated by TCRdb to the mid-2010s). TCRdb records Illumina MiSeq as the sequencer. TCR alpha and beta CDR3 regions were amplified with the iRepertoire nested amplicon-rescue multiplex PCR (arm-PCR) platform from RNA. TCRdb cleaned the public reads at Q25 with fastp, built clones with MiXCR and kept in-frame beta chains. Under each unique CDR3 protein, matching rows form one entry showing the most common genes and DNA. This sample has about 99,000 distinct CDR3 sequences in its table, and around 29% of those were observed once. 44% of the sample is in the top ten clones. The sequenced sample was glioma tissue, nonneoplastic brain tissue, or PBMCs (not recorded which). The source of these receptors is a human donor with low-grade glioma or glioblastoma, undergoing nonglioma brain surgery, or in good health (not recorded which).

This clonotype was detected a few times. V is TRBV12-3 or TRBV12-4 and J is TRBJ2-3; perhaps TRBD1 as D (5 bases). V was clipped by 2 bases and J by 4 bases, with 7 bases between them. This CDR3 is 13 amino acids long. The CDR3 coding sequence is TGTGCCAGCAGTTTAAGACAGTCAGATACGCAGTATTTT. Residues: CASSLRQSDTQYF.

The rearrangement uses TRBV12-5 and TRBJ1-2; D unclear. CDR1 is LGHNT and CDR2 is FRNRAP in the germline V gene. V shed 7 bases and J shed 10 bases, with 13 bases lying between them. The CDR3 loop spans 11 amino acids. This CDR3 reads CASVVSQIYTF. Here the CDR3 DNA reads TGTGCTAGTGTTGTCTCCCAGATCTACACCTTC. The whole variable domain, filled in from reference TRBV12-5 and TRBJ1-2, reads DARVTQTPRHKVTEMGQEVTMRCQPILGHNTVFWYRQTMMQGLELLAYFRNRAPLDDSGMPKDRFSAEMPDATLATLKIQPSEPRDSAVYFCASVVSQIYTFGSGTRLTVV.

Worth noting for this clonotype: Being one base from a much bigger clone, this may be a read error. This chain links TRBV27 with TRBJ2-7, with 9 bases lining up with TRBD1. Germline CDR1 reads MNHEY; CDR2 reads SMNVEV (reference sequence). Trimming cost V 5 bases and J 4 bases; bases outside gene matches: 12. This CDR3 has 16 residues. In nucleotides, the CDR3 is TGTGCCAGCAGTATAAAAGCGGGACAGGGTGGGTACGAGCAGTACTTC. Encoded protein: CASSIKAGQGGYEQYF.

Many counts were recorded for this clonotype. The rearrangement links TRBV7-2 to TRBJ1-1, with D unresolved. Germline assignment: CDR1 SGHTA and CDR2 FQGNSA. The CDR3 totals 12 residues. Trimming pared 6 bases from V and 11 bases from J, leaving 16 bases between. CDR3 residues: CASRFTRLPAFF. CDR3 sequence (DNA): TGTGCCAGCAGGTTTACCCGGCTCCCGGCTTTCTTT.

Note on this clonotype: A read error may explain this, as a much larger clone is one base away. The chain recombines TRBV20-1 with TRBJ1-5, with 8 nucleotides matching TRBD1. The CDR3 is 16 residues long. CDR1 is DFQATT, CDR2 SNEGSKA, per germline (reference sequence). V lost 0 bases and J lost 4; bases outside the gene matches: 8. The CDR3 is CSARDGQGAENQPQHF. The CDR3 region has the DNA TGCAGTGCTAGAGATGGGCAGGGGGCAGAAAATCAGCCCCAGCATTTT.